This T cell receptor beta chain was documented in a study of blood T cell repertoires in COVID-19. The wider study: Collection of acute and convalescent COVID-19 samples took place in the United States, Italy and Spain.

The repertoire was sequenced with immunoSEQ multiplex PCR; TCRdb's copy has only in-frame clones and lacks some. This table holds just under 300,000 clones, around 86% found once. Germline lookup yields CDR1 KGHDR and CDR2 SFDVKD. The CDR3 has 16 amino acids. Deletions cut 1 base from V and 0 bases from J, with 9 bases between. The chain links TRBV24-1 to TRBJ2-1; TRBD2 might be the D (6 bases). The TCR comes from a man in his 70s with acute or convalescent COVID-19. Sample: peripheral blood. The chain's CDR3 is CATSDFYGSSYNEQFF. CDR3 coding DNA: TGTGCCACCAGTGATTTTTACGGGAGCTCCTACAATGAGCAGTTCTTC.